The 22 T cell receptor beta chains in this list originate from one sample, sequenced in a study of blood T cell repertoires in COVID-19. Sequencing was performed with immunoSEQ multiplex PCR; in TCRdb, only in-frame clones are kept and a portion is missing. Found here are hundreds of thousands of clones, around 88% of them singletons; the top ten hold about 6.1%. Sequenced material: PBMCs or T cells enriched from blood (not recorded which). These receptors were taken from a middle-aged woman who had recovered from COVID-19.

The rearrangement uses TRBV11-3 and TRBJ2-1; 9 bases agree with TRBD2. The CDR3 runs to 15 residues. CDR1 and CDR2 (germline): SGHNT, YENEEA. V was pared by 5 bases and J by 6 bases, with 8 bases of the junction left unmatched. The CDR3: CASSQGGTSSNEQFF. The CDR3 DNA reads as TGTGCCAGCAGCCAAGGTGGGACTAGCAGCAATGAGCAGTTCTTC.

The chain carries TRBV7-2 and TRBJ1-1; 7 bases align to TRBD1. Germline V gene lookup returns CDR1 SGHTA and CDR2 FQGNSA. CDR3 length equals 14 residues. The J segment lost 3 bases and the V segment lost 7 bases, leaving 8 bases of the junction unmatched. This CDR3 reads CASIREGADTEAFF. DNA for the CDR3: TGTGCCAGCATTCGAGAGGGGGCGGACACTGAAGCTTTCTTT.

The count of this clone is one. V usage is TRBV7-6 and J usage is TRBJ2-5; D is possibly TRBD1 (5 bases). The CDR3 runs 13 residues. V lost 1 base, J lost 3 bases, and 6 bases lay in between. Germline V CDR1 and CDR2: SGHVS, FNYEAQ. CDR3 bases: TGTGCCAGCAGCTTAGTAGGGGAAGAGACCCAGTACTTC. This codes for CASSLVGEETQYF. Together with reference TRBV7-6 and TRBJ2-5, the CDR3 gives the full variable domain: GAGVSQSPRYKVTKRGQDVALRCDPISGHVSLYWYRQALGQGPEFLTYFNYEAQQDKSGLPNDRFSAERPEGSISTLTIQRTEQRDSAMYRCASSLVGEETQYFGPGTRLLVL.

Only a few counts were recorded for this clone. The chain employs TRBV29-1 and TRBJ2-7; TRBD2 matches 7 bases. Germline V gene data show CDR1 as SQVTM and CDR2 as ANQGSEA. This CDR3 region has 12 residues. The V gene end was trimmed by 8 bases and the J gene end by 0 bases; junction bases not matched to a gene: 4. CDR3 nucleotides: TGCAGCACTCGGACTAGCTCCTACGAGCAGTACTTC. Residues: CSTRTSSYEQYF.

The V and J genes are TRBV10-3 and TRBJ1-1; a possible D gene is TRBD1 (5 bases). This CDR3 has 14 amino acids. From germline, CDR1 is ENHRY and CDR2 SYGVKD. V was clipped by 2 bases and J by 1 base, with 8 bases between them. The CDR3 DNA follows: TGTGCCATCAGTGAGGCAGGGCGGAACACTGAAGCTTTCTTT. This sequence encodes CAISEAGRNTEAFF.

This chain uses TRBV20-1 with TRBJ2-2; 9 positions match TRBD1. The V gene's germline CDR1 is DFQATT and CDR2 SNEGSKA (reference sequence). CDR3 size: 14 residues. V was clipped by 3 bases and J by 7 bases; unmatched bases: 6. The CDR3 DNA reads TGCAGTGCTAGTATCGGACAGGGGATCGGGGAGCTGTTTTTT. It specifies CSASIGQGIGELFF.

The gene calls are TRBV18 and TRBJ1-6; D gene ambiguous. Trimming took off 5 bases at V and 7 bases at J, with 12 bases between the two ends. The length of the CDR3 is 14 residues. CDR1 KGHSH and CDR2 LQKENI come from the germline V gene. The CDR3 is CASSSQTGNSPLHF. CDR3 nucleotides: TGTGCCAGCTCATCACAGACGGGAAATTCACCCCTCCACTTT. Full variable domain (missing parts from reference TRBV18 and TRBJ1-6): NAGVMQNPRHLVRRRGQEARLRCSPMKGHSHVYWYRQLPEEGLKFMVYLQKENIIDESGMPKERFSAEFPKEGPSILRIQQVVRGDSAAYFCASSSQTGNSPLHFGNGTRLTVT.

V is TRBV15 and J is TRBJ1-3; D not resolved. CDR3 length: 13 amino acids. Germline V gives CDR1 LNHNV, CDR2 YYDKDF (reference sequence). V lost 5 bases to trimming and J lost 1 base, with 6 bases between them. The CDR3 region has the DNA TGTGCCACCAGCCTCAGTTCTGGAAACACCATATATTTT. Its translation: CATSLSSGNTIYF.

The genes are TRBV18 and TRBJ1-6; TRBD1 aligns across 7 bases. V gave up 3 bases and J gave up 6 bases; unmatched junction bases: 2. This CDR3 has 14 amino acids. In germline, CDR1 is KGHSH, CDR2 LQKENI. CDR3 DNA: TGTGCCAGCTCACCGGGACAGACTAATTCACCCCTCCACTTT. It translates to CASSPGQTNSPLHF.

A few counts support this clone. The V call is TRBV2, the J call TRBJ2-7; 10 bases map to TRBD2. The CDR3 totals 15 residues. The germline V gene has CDR1 SNHLY and CDR2 FYNNEI. V trimming: 4 bases; J trimming: 3 bases; junction bases outside the gene matches: 6. The CDR3 reads CASSAERGGNYEQYF. CDR3 nucleotide sequence: TGTGCCAGCAGTGCCGAGCGGGGGGGAAACTACGAGCAGTACTTC.

The chain uses TRBV7-2 and TRBJ2-2; no reliable D call. CDR3 size: 16 residues. V lost 7 bases, J lost 0 bases, and 15 bases lay in between. The germline V gene has CDR1 SGHTA and CDR2 FQGNSA. CDR3 DNA: TGTGCCAGCACCCCCAGACACCCAGCGAACACCGGGGAGCTGTTTTTT. This gives the protein CASTPRHPANTGELFF.

This clone showed up just a few times. The rearrangement uses TRBV7-9 and TRBJ1-5; D not certain. This CDR3 spans 15 amino acids. Germline-derived CDR1 and CDR2 are SEHNR and FQNEAQ (reference sequence). The germline V and J ends were trimmed by 4 bases and 0 bases, with 10 bases remaining between them. The DNA of the CDR3 is TGTGCCAGCAGCTCCGGGAGAGTTAGCAATCAGCCCCAGCATTTT. Protein sequence: CASSSGRVSNQPQHF. Full variable domain (missing parts from reference TRBV7-9 and TRBJ1-5): DTGVSQNPRHKITKRGQNVTFRCDPISEHNRLYWYRQTLGQGPEFLTYFQNEAQLEKSRLLSDRFSAERPKGSFSTLEIQRTEQGDSAMYLCASSSGRVSNQPQHFGDGTRLSIL.

The V gene is TRBV27, the J gene TRBJ1-2, with D maybe TRBD1 (6 bases). V lost 2 bases and J lost 8, with 15 bases in between. This CDR3 is 14 amino acids long. Germline CDR1 and CDR2: MNHEY and SMNVEV (reference sequence). CDR3 region: CASSLNRVERGYTF. CDR3 nucleotides: TGTGCCAGCAGTTTAAACAGGGTGGAGAGGGGCTACACCTTC.

The chain is built from TRBV10-3 and TRBJ2-3, with D possibly matching TRBD1 (6 bases). V shed 11 bases and J shed 4 bases, with 16 bases lying between them. The CDR3 is 13 residues long. The germline CDR1 and CDR2 sequences are ENHRY and SYGVKD. Here the CDR3 DNA reads TGTGCCTCGACAGGTATCTCCCCAGATACGCAGTATTTT. Translation: CASTGISPDTQYF.

The chain employs TRBV18 and TRBJ2-3, with 7 bases aligning to TRBD2. With V trimmed by 6 bases and J by 1 base, 13 bases remained unmatched. CDR3 length: 17 amino acids. Per germline, CDR1 KGHSH and CDR2 LQKENI. CDR3 sequence: CASSLPRGVSGTDTQYF. The CDR3 nucleotides read TGTGCCAGCTCGCTACCCCGGGGGGTTAGTGGCACAGATACGCAGTATTTT.

The chain uses TRBV10-3 and TRBJ1-2, with 7 bases identical to TRBD1. V was clipped by 5 bases and J by 7 bases; unmatched bases: 7. The length of the CDR3 is 13 residues. Germline V gene lookup returns CDR1 ENHRY and CDR2 SYGVKD. In nucleotides, the CDR3 is TGTGCCATCAGTAGGGACAGTTCTAGTGGCTACACCTTC. Its protein is CAISRDSSSGYTF.

The chain combines TRBV4-1 with TRBJ2-5; tentative D call: TRBD2 (6 bases). The V gene's germline CDR1 is MGHRA and CDR2 YSYEKL. The CDR3 covers 13 residues. V lost 4 bases, J lost 3 bases, and 9 bases lay in between. CDR3 amino acids: CASSLREEETQYF. CDR3 coding DNA: TGCGCCAGCAGCCTTAGGGAGGAAGAGACCCAGTACTTC.

With respect to this clone: Different DNA sequences within this sample yield the same CDR3. This chain uses TRBV9 with TRBJ2-7; 9 bases align to TRBD2. V was pared by 0 bases and J by 5 bases, with 3 bases of the junction left unmatched. Germline loops: CDR1 SGDLS, CDR2 YYNGEE. The CDR3 contains 14 residues. The CDR3 loop reads CASSVGGLADEQYF. CDR3 coding DNA: TGTGCCAGCAGCGTAGGGGGACTAGCAGACGAGCAGTACTTC.

V is TRBV11-3 and J is TRBJ2-2; perhaps TRBD1 as D (10 bases). CDR1 is SGHNT and CDR2 is YENEEA in the germline V gene. This CDR3 contains 20 residues. Trimming left V 5 bases short and J 7 bases short, with 32 bases between. For the CDR3, the DNA is TGTGCCAGCAGCCCGGGACAGGGGAGGACGCGGGAGGGCCGGGTCGGGGAGCTGTTTTTT. Amino acid sequence: CASSPGQGRTREGRVGELFF.

This clone was counted a single time. This chain joins TRBV27 and TRBJ1-5; TRBD1 matches 7 bases. Germline V gives CDR1 MNHEY, CDR2 SMNVEV (reference sequence). V lost 2 bases and J lost 3; bases outside the gene matches: 4. The CDR3 runs 15 residues. The CDR3 here is CASSLSDRANQPQHF. The CDR3 nucleotides are TGTGCCAGCAGTTTAAGCGACAGGGCCAATCAGCCCCAGCATTTT.

This clone was observed a few times. This rearrangement joins TRBV5-1 to TRBJ2-7, with 11 bases fitting TRBD2. The CDR3 runs to 14 residues. V shed 0 bases, J shed 6 bases, and the junction held 2 bases outside the gene matches. Germline values: CDR1 SGHRS, CDR2 YFSETQ. This chain's CDR3 is CASSLVLAGVEQYF. For the CDR3, the DNA is TGCGCCAGCAGCTTGGTACTAGCGGGAGTCGAGCAGTACTTC.

V and J are TRBV6-5 and TRBJ2-7; possible D gene TRBD1, 6 bases. Trimming took 8 bases from V and 6 from J, leaving 14 bases between them. The germline V gene encodes CDR1 MNHEY and CDR2 SVGAGI. The CDR3 is 12 residues long. The CDR3 DNA reads as TGTGCCAGCCGGGTGGGGGCCGGCGAGCAGTACTTC. As protein: CASRVGAGEQYF.